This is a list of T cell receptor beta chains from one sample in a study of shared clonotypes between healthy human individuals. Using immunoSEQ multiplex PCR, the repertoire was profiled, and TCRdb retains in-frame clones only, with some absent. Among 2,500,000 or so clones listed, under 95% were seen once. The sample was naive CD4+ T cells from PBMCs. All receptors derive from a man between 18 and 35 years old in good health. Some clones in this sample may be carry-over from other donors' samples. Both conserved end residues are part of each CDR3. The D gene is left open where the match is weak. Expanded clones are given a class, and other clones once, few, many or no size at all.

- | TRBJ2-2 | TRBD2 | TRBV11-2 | TGTGCCAGCAGCCCACTAGCGGGAGAGAACACCGGGGAGCTGTTTTTT | CASSPLAGENTGELFF
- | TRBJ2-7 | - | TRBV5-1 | TGCGCCAGCAGCTTGCAAGGTCCCCTTAGCTCCTACGAGCAGTACTTC | CASSLQGPLSSYEQYF
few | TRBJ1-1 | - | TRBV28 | TGTGCCAGCAGTTCACCGGGTGGTAACACTGAAGCTTTCTTT | CASSSPGGNTEAFF
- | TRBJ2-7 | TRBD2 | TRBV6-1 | TGTGCCAGCAGTGACCTAGCGGTGGGGTACGAGCAGTACTTC | CASSDLAVGYEQYF
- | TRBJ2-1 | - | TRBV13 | TGTGCCAGCAGCCTAGACCCGACAGTTATCTCCTACAATGAGCAGTTCTTC | CASSLDPTVISYNEQFF
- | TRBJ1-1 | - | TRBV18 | TGTGCCAGCTCACCCAGCAACACTGAAGCTTTCTTT | CASSPSNTEAFF
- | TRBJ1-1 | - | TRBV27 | TGTGCCAGCAGTTTTGGTCCGGGAACATATGAAGCTTTCTTT | CASSFGPGTYEAFF
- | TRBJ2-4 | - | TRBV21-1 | TGTGCCACCGAAGGACAGGGGAAAGCCAAAAACATTCAGTACTTC | CATEGQGKAKNIQYF
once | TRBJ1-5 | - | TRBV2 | TGTGCCAGCAGTCCAAAGGGGCAGGGAGACAATCAGCCCCAGCATTTT | CASSPKGQGDNQPQHF
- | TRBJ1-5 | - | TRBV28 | TGTGCCAGCAGGCCTAAGGGGAGGGGCGGTCAGCCCCAGCATTTT | CASRPKGRGGQPQHF
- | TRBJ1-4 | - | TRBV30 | TGTGCCTGGAGTGAGGGTATACGGGAAAAACTGTTTTTT | CAWSEGIREKLFF
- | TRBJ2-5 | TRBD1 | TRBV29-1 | TGCAGCGTTTTCGGACAGGCGGAGACCCAGTACTTC | CSVFGQAETQYF
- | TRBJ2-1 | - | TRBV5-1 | TGCGCCAGCAGCCAGTTCAGGGGAAATGAGCAGTTCTTC | CASSQFRGNEQFF
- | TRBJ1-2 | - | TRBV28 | TGTGCCAGCAGTTTACCCGACAGCATAAACTATGGCTACACCTTC | CASSLPDSINYGYTF
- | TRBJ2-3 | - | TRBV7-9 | TGTGCCAGCAGCCAGGGACGAAGCACAGATACGCAGTATTTT | CASSQGRSTDTQYF
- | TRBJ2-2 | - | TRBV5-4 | TGTGCCAGCAGCGCCCCCGGGGATCAATCCGGGGAGCTGTTTTTT | CASSAPGDQSGELFF
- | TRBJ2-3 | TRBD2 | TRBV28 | TGTGCCAGCAGCCGCGAGCCGGGACTAGCTGCAGATACGCAGTATTTT | CASSREPGLAADTQYF
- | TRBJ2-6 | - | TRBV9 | TGTGCCAGCAGCGAGAGGAGGGACAGCTCTGGGGCCAACGTCCTGACTTTC | CASSERRDSSGANVLTF
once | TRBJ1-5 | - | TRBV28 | TGTGCCAGCAGTTTTCCGGGGGGCAATCAGCCCCAGCATTTT | CASSFPGGNQPQHF
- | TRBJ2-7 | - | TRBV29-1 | TGCAGCGTTGCTTCGGCACTAAACTACGAGCAGTACTTC | CSVASALNYEQYF
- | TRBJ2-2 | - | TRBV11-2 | TGTGCCGTACGTGGGGGGTACACCGGGGAGCTGTTTTTT | CAVRGGYTGELFF
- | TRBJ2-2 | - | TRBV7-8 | TGTGCCAGCAGCCTATACACCGGGGAGCTGTTTTTT | CASSLYTGELFF